The entry below describes one TCR beta chain. The antigen remains unidentified. At the DNA level, this CDR3 is encoded by other sequences in the same sample as well. Germline CDR1 and CDR2: SGHNT and YYREEE (reference sequence). The CDR3 loop spans 15 amino acids. Trimming removed 3 bases from V and 2 bases from J, with 15 bases in between. The data were obtained in a study of shared clonotypes between healthy human individuals. Regarding the study as a whole: Blood alone was sampled, and tissue repertoires likely differ.

The table came from immunoSEQ multiplex PCR; TCRdb's copy has only in-frame clones and leaves some out. The sample contains 950,000 to 1,300,000 clones, roughly 70% of which appear only once. The chain has TRBV5-4 and TRBJ2-7; either TRBD1 or TRBD2 may fit D (5 bases each). Sequenced sample: memory CD4+ T cells sorted from blood. Subset denoted: CD45RA-negative fraction. This sequence originates from a man aged 18-30 years in good health. CDR3 bases: TGTGCCAGCAGCTCCAAGGGGACCCTAACCTACGAGCAGTACTTC. It translates to CASSSKGTLTYEQYF.